The rows below give T cell receptor beta chains drawn from one sample of a study of T cells after posttransplantation cyclophosphamide. Assay: immunoSEQ multiplex PCR; the TCRdb copy retains only in-frame clones and omits some. This sample has approximately 21,000 clones; 65% to 90% occur once, and the top ten carry 2% to 2.5%. The sample consisted of PBMCs, taken about 360 days after allogeneic stem cell transplant with calcineurin inhibitor and methotrexate. Receptor source: a female patient between 30 and 45 years old who received an allogeneic stem cell transplant from an unrelated donor, was CMV-positive, and had acute and chronic GVHD. Some T cells may possibly be graft donor cells. Both conserved end residues are part of each CDR3. Each record gives: D gene, J gene, V gene, clone size, CDR3 protein, CDR3 DNA. A D gene is named only where the DNA matches it firmly. A row's size may be missing; if present it is once, few, many or a size class.

TRBD1 | TRBJ2-7 | TRBV14 | once | CASSKRQGAYEQYF | TGTGCCAGCAGCAAAAGACAGGGCGCCTACGAGCAGTACTTC
NA | TRBJ2-1 | TRBV6-1 | NA | CASSLERHEQFF | TGTGCCAGCAGTCTGGAGAGGCATGAGCAGTTCTTC
TRBD1 | TRBJ1-2 | TRBV7-9 | NA | CASSLGQGAQSNYGYTF | TGTGCCAGCAGCTTAGGTCAGGGGGCGCAGTCCAACTATGGCTACACCTTC
TRBD1 | TRBJ1-2 | TRBV4-1 | NA | CASSQGGTGSALRGYTF | TGCGCCAGCAGCCAAGGGGGGACAGGGTCGGCTTTAAGGGGCTACACCTTC
TRBD2 | TRBJ2-3 | TRBV2 | NA | CASRGTSGGATQYF | TGTGCCAGCAGAGGGACTAGCGGGGGGGCTACGCAGTATTTT
TRBD1 | TRBJ2-7 | TRBV27 | NA | CASSLGGQGWEQYF | TGTGCCAGCAGTTTAGGGGGACAGGGCTGGGAGCAGTACTTC
NA | TRBJ1-2 | TRBV28 | NA | CASRGGRRDGSNYGYTF | TGTGCCAGCCGCGGGGGGAGGAGGGACGGATCTAACTATGGCTACACCTTC
NA | TRBJ2-7 | TRBV5-1 | NA | CASRIGGASYEQYF | TGCGCCAGTAGGATTGGGGGCGCCTCCTACGAGCAGTACTTC
TRBD1 | TRBJ2-2 | TRBV27 | NA | CASSLQGAVWWELFF | TGTGCCAGCAGCCTACAGGGGGCTGTGTGGTGGGAGCTGTTTTTT
NA | TRBJ2-3 | TRBV6-5 | NA | CASSSSRETDTQYF | NA
NA | TRBJ2-5 | TRBV30 | NA | CAWSRGLQETQYF | TGTGCCTGGAGTCGCGGACTACAAGAGACCCAGTACTTC
NA | TRBJ2-5 | TRBV5-8 | few | CASSLGYMGTLGETQYF | TGTGCCAGCAGCTTGGGATATATGGGGACTTTGGGAGAGACCCAGTACTTC
NA | TRBJ2-3 | TRBV12-5 | NA | CASGLSSTDTQYF | TGTGCTAGTGGTTTGTCCTCGACAGATACGCAGTATTTT
TRBD2 | TRBJ2-7 | TRBV19 | NA | CASSTAAGYEQYF | TGTGCCAGTAGTACGGCAGCGGGATACGAGCAGTACTTC
TRBD1 | TRBJ1-5 | TRBV19 | NA | CASSIGMGQGGQPQHF | TGTGCCAGTAGTATAGGGATGGGCCAGGGGGGTCAGCCCCAGCATTTT
NA | TRBJ2-7 | TRBV7-2 | NA | CTSSFDGAYEQYF | TGTACCAGCAGCTTCGACGGAGCCTACGAGCAGTACTTC
TRBD1 | TRBJ1-3 | TRBV5-1 | NA | CASSLVGTVSGNTIYF | TGCGCCAGCAGCTTGGTCGGGACAGTCTCTGGAAACACCATATATTTT
TRBD2 | TRBJ2-7 | TRBV5-1 | NA | CASSGGTSGVLSYEQYF | TGCGCCAGCAGTGGGGGGACTAGCGGGGTGCTCTCCTACGAGCAGTACTTC
NA | TRBJ2-7 | TRBV7-2 | NA | CASSVRRGEQYF | TGTGCCAGCAGCGTCCGCCGGGGAGAGCAGTACTTC
NA | TRBJ1-1 | TRBV28 | NA | CASSRPAGAANTEAFF | TGTGCCAGCAGTCGCCCAGCGGGGGCCGCGAACACTGAAGCTTTCTTT
NA | TRBJ1-5 | TRBV28 | NA | CASNPGFSNQPQHF | TGTGCCAGCAATCCCGGGTTTAGCAATCAGCCCCAGCATTTT
NA | TRBJ2-7 | TRBV4-1 | NA | CASSQTGGVYEQYF | TGCGCCAGCAGCCAAACAGGGGGGGTCTACGAGCAGTACTTC
TRBD2 | TRBJ2-2 | TRBV7-2 | NA | CASSLGTSGGVTGELFF | TGTGCCAGCAGCTTAGGGACTAGCGGGGGGGTCACCGGGGAGCTGTTTTTT